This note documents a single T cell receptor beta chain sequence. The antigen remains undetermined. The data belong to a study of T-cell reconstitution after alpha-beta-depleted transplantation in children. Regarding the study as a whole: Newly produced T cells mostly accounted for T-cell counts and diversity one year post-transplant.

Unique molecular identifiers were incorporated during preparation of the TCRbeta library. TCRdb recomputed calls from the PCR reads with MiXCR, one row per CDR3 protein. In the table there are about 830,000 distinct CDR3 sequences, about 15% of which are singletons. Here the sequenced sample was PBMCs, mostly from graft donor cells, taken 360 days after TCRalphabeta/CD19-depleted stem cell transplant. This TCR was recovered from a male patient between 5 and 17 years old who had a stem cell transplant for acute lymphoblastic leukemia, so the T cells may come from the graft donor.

This CDR3 is CASSLRAFGYTF. The CDR3 DNA is TGTGCCAGCAGCTTGCGTGCCTTTGGCTACACCTTC. The V gene is TRBV11-2, the J gene TRBJ1-2; D unclear. The germline V gene encodes CDR1 SGHAT and CDR2 FQNNGV. The V end lost 3 bases, the J end lost 7 bases, and 9 bases lay between the germline ends. The CDR3 has 12 amino acids. Filled out from reference TRBV11-2 and TRBJ1-2, the complete variable domain reads EAGVAQSPRYKIIEKRQSVAFWCNPISGHATLYWYQQILGQGPKLLIQFQNNGVVDDSQLPKDRFSAERLKGVDSTLKIQPAKLEDSAVYLCASSLRAFGYTFGSGTRLTVV.